This T cell receptor beta chain was identified in a study of shared T cell receptors in the human thymus. The CDR3 length is 18 residues. Germline trimming cut 0 bases from V and 4 bases from J; bases unmatched to any gene: 14. Germline values: CDR1 SGHVS, CDR2 FNYEAQ. The method was immunoSEQ multiplex PCR; TCRdb's version includes in-frame clones alone and lacks a portion of them. The sample shows approximately 660,000 clones, more than 75% of them seen only once. The same data also contributed to another study, on human thymus T cells. As reported in that work: The thymus was resected at corrective cardiac surgery. Gene usage for V and J segments appeared biased in thymic and blood repertoires. There were highly overlapping thymic repertoires among unrelated individuals, as related research reported.

V usage is TRBV7-6 and J usage is TRBJ2-5, with TRBD1 matching over 7 bases. The sequencing sample was made of thymocytes. The TCR sequence derives from a boy in the first two years of life with a congenital heart defect. CDR3 sequence: CASSLARGQSKRGETQYF. CDR3 DNA: TGTGCCAGCAGCTTAGCGAGGGGACAGTCAAAAAGAGGAGAGACCCAGTACTTC.